A selection of T cell receptor beta chains follows, all from one sample in a study of blood T cell repertoires in COVID-19. Method: immunoSEQ multiplex PCR; TCRdb's copy keeps in-frame clones and lacks some. The table includes around 250,000 clones, 83% detected once. What was sequenced was peripheral blood. Receptors were obtained from a man in his 60s who had recovered from COVID-19. Both conserved end residues are part of each CDR3. A D gene is named only where the DNA matches it firmly. The size entry is marked missing in some rows and otherwise reads once, few, many or a size class.

d_gene	j_gene	abundance	v_gene	CDR3nt	CDR3aa
TRBD2	TRBJ2-3	NA	TRBV30	TGTGCGAGATCGGGAGGCGGGAGGAGAGCAGATACGCAGTATTTT	CARSGGGRRADTQYF
NA	TRBJ2-3	NA	TRBV15	TGTGCCACCAGCACCAGTTGGTACACAGATACGCAGTATTTT	CATSTSWYTDTQYF
NA	TRBJ1-5	NA	TRBV2	TGTGCCAGCCAGACGGGTTCGTTCGGACAGCCCCAGCATTTT	CASQTGSFGQPQHF
TRBD2	TRBJ2-1	NA	TRBV27	TGTGCCAGCAGTTTAACCCCGTACCCGACTAGCGGGGGTTGGGAGCAGTTCTTC	CASSLTPYPTSGGWEQFF
NA	TRBJ2-7	NA	TRBV27	TGTGCCAGCAGTTTTTCAGTGGGGGGACCAACCTACGAGCAGTACTTC	CASSFSVGGPTYEQYF
NA	TRBJ1-3	NA	TRBV7-8	TGTGCCAGCAGCTTAGCTTCTTCTGGAAACACCATATATTTT	CASSLASSGNTIYF
NA	TRBJ1-5	NA	TRBV5-1	TGCGCCAGCAGCTTGGGCGGGACGGAAAATCAGCCCCAGCATTTT	CASSLGGTENQPQHF
NA	TRBJ2-1	NA	TRBV6-5	TGTGCCAGCAGTTACCGGGACTCCTACAATGAGCAGTTCTTC	CASSYRDSYNEQFF
TRBD1	TRBJ2-4	few	TRBV5-1	TGCGCCAGCAGCTTGGGAACAGGGGCCGCCAAAAACATTCAGTACTTC	CASSLGTGAAKNIQYF
NA	TRBJ2-7	NA	TRBV28	TGTGCCAGCAGTAATACAAATGCCTACGAGCAGTACTTC	CASSNTNAYEQYF
NA	TRBJ1-4	NA	TRBV5-1	TGCGCCAGCAGCTTGGACGCGGCTAATGAAAAACTGTTTTTT	CASSLDAANEKLFF
TRBD1	TRBJ2-7	NA	TRBV6-5	TGTGCCAGCAGTTACTCCGGGACAGGGGCCCTTAGGCAGTACTTC	CASSYSGTGALRQYF
TRBD2	TRBJ2-7	NA	TRBV9	TGTGCCAGCGGGAAGGGGAGGGTCTCCTACGAGCAGTACTTC	CASGKGRVSYEQYF
NA	TRBJ2-7	NA	TRBV29-1	TGCAGCGCTTCGACAGCCTACGAGCAGTACTTC	CSASTAYEQYF
TRBD1	TRBJ2-1	NA	TRBV6-4	TGTGCCAGCAGTGTAGATGGGACAGTCTACAATGAGCAGTTCTTC	CASSVDGTVYNEQFF
TRBD2	TRBJ2-3	NA	TRBV6-2/TRBV6-3	TGTGCCAGCAGCCTACTAGCGGGAGGTGCAGATACGCAGTATTTT	CASSLLAGGADTQYF
TRBD1	TRBJ2-3	NA	TRBV19	TGTGCCAGTAGTAGTCCGGTCAGGGGGCCCCGCACAGATACGCAGTATTTT	CASSSPVRGPRTDTQYF
NA	TRBJ2-5	NA	TRBV19	TGTGCCAGTAGTATATTAACGGGCCCCGGGCGGGGCGAGACCCAGTACTTC	CASSILTGPGRGETQYF
NA	TRBJ1-5	NA	TRBV5-1	TGCGCCAGCAGCTGGGGAGTCGGGAATCAGCCCCAGCATTTT	CASSWGVGNQPQHF
TRBD1	TRBJ2-7	NA	TRBV27	TGTGCCAGCAGTTTATTAACAGGGGGTCGCTACGAGCAGTACTTC	CASSLLTGGRYEQYF
TRBD1	TRBJ2-7	once	TRBV6-5	TGTGCCAGCAGTAGGGACAGGGGAACCTACGAGCAGTACTTC	CASSRDRGTYEQYF
TRBD1	TRBJ2-7	NA	TRBV5-1	TGCGCCAGCAGCTTCATACCCTCGGGACAGGGGACCCACGAGCAGTACTTC	CASSFIPSGQGTHEQYF
NA	TRBJ2-2	few	TRBV19	TGTGCCAGTAGTGTACAGGGCGGAAAGGCCGGGGAGCTGTTTTTT	CASSVQGGKAGELFF
NA	TRBJ2-1	NA	TRBV10-3	TGTGCCATCAGTGGGGGCCTCAATGAGCAGTTCTTC	CAISGGLNEQFF
NA	TRBJ1-1	NA	TRBV6-5	TGTGCCAGCAAACGCCCTTCGGGGAGCACTGAAGCTTTCTTT	CASKRPSGSTEAFF
TRBD2	TRBJ2-7	NA	TRBV6-1	TGTGCCAGCAGTGAATTTCGGGGGGCCTACGAGCAGTACTTC	CASSEFRGAYEQYF
NA	TRBJ1-1	NA	TRBV18	TGTGCCAGCTCTCCAACTGACAGATTGAACACTGAAGCTTTCTTT	CASSPTDRLNTEAFF
TRBD2	TRBJ2-3	NA	TRBV6-4	TGTGCCAGCAGGCAGACGGCGGGGGGCACAGATACGCAGTATTTT	CASRQTAGGTDTQYF
NA	TRBJ1-1	NA	TRBV5-1	TGCGCCAGCAGCGGCCTCGGGGGTGGGAACAGTGAAGCTTTCTTT	CASSGLGGGNSEAFF
NA	TRBJ1-1	NA	TRBV5-1	TGCGCCAGCAGCTTTTCAGTCGCAGGGATGAACACTGAAGCTTTCTTT	CASSFSVAGMNTEAFF
NA	TRBJ2-5	NA	TRBV4-1	TGCGCCAGCAGCCAAGCACCGACAGAGCAAGAGACCCAGTACTTC	CASSQAPTEQETQYF
TRBD1	TRBJ1-6	NA	TRBV5-6	TGTGCCAGCAGCAAAACCGGGACAGGGAGTTCACCCCTCCACTTT	CASSKTGTGSSPLHF
TRBD1	TRBJ2-5	once	TRBV4-1	TGCGCCAGCAGCCAGCGAGAACAGGGGTTCGGGGAGACCCAGTACTTC	CASSQREQGFGETQYF
TRBD1	TRBJ1-1	many	TRBV5-1	TGCGCCAGCAGCTTGGATGGGACAGGGACCGCTGAAGCTTTCTTT	CASSLDGTGTAEAFF
TRBD1	TRBJ1-1	NA	TRBV5-1	TGCGCCAGCAGCTCGGGACAGATAAACACTGAAGCTTTCTTT	CASSSGQINTEAFF
NA	TRBJ1-1	NA	TRBV3-1/TRBV3-2	TGTGCCAGCAGCCAAGACTCCGGGTATGGTACTGAAGCTTTCTTT	CASSQDSGYGTEAFF
NA	TRBJ2-2	NA	TRBV12-3/TRBV12-4	TGTGCCAGCAGCCCACGGAGCCGCGGGGAGCTGTTTTTT	CASSPRSRGELFF
NA	TRBJ2-7	NA	TRBV11-2	TGTGCCAGCAGCTCGCTACAGGGTGACTTTTCCTACGAGCAGTACTTC	CASSSLQGDFSYEQYF